Listed below are T cell receptor beta chains from one sample, sequenced in a study of cytomegalovirus exposure and HLA in healthy donors. Sequencing used immunoSEQ multiplex PCR; TCRdb keeps in-frame clones, though not all of them. The sample shows about 190,000 clones, over 70% of them seen only once. The specimen sequenced was PBMCs. These receptor sequences come from a man aged 35 to 55 in good health and CMV-seropositive. The CDR3 runs from the conserved cysteine through the conserved F or W. Each record gives: CDR3 DNA, CDR3 protein, clone size, J gene, D gene, V gene, CDR3 length. The D gene is left open where the match is weak. Only part of the rows carry a size: once, few, many, or a class if the clone is expanded.

TGTGCCAGCAGCCCCCCCGGACAGGGGTTTGGCTATGGCTACACCTTC	CASSPPGQGFGYGYTF	-	TRBJ1-2	TRBD1	TRBV2	16
TGTGCCAGCAGCTTCGCGGGAGTTGCAACCGGGGAGCTGTTTTTT	CASSFAGVATGELFF	-	TRBJ2-2	TRBD2	TRBV5-4	15
TGTGCCAGCAGTGATCCAACAGGGGGTGACACTGAAGCTTTCTTT	CASSDPTGGDTEAFF	-	TRBJ1-1	TRBD1	TRBV25-1	15
TGTGCCATCAGTGCCCGGGGGGAGCAGTACTTC	CAISARGEQYF	few	TRBJ2-5	TRBD2	TRBV10-3	11
TGCGCCAGCCGAACCGACAGGGGGTTTACCGGGGAGCTGTTTTTT	CASRTDRGFTGELFF	-	TRBJ2-2	TRBD1	TRBV5-1	15
TGTGCCAGCTCATCCTACCGGGACAGCCTCTACGAGCAGTACTTC	CASSSYRDSLYEQYF	-	TRBJ2-7	TRBD1	TRBV18	15
TGTGCCAGCAGCGTAGCCAGCGGCTCCTACGAGCAGTACTTC	CASSVASGSYEQYF	-	TRBJ2-7	-	TRBV9	14
TGTGCCAGCAGCGTAGGTGGGAGTACGAACACTGAAGCTTTCTTT	CASSVGGSTNTEAFF	-	TRBJ1-1	-	TRBV9	15
TGCGCCAGCAGCTTTGTAGGGGACAGCTACGAGCAGTACTTC	CASSFVGDSYEQYF	-	TRBJ2-7	TRBD1	TRBV5-1	14
TGTGCCAGCTTTCGGGTTCGGACATCGGTCTGGGAGACCCAGTACTTC	CASFRVRTSVWETQYF	-	TRBJ2-5	-	TRBV6-4	16